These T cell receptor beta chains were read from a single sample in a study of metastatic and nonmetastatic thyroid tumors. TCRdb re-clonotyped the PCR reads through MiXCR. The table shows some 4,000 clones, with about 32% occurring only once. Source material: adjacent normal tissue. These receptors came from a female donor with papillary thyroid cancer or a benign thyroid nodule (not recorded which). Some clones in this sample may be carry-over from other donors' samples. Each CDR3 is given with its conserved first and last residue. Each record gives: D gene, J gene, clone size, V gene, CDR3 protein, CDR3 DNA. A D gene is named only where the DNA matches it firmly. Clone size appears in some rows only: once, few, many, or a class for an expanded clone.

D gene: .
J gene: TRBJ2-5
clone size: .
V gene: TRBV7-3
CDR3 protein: CASSLGFGETQYF
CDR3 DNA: TGTGCCAGCAGCTTAGGATTCGGGGAGACCCAGTACTTC

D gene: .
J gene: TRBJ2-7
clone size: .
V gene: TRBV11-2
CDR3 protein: CASSLDGTSYEQYF
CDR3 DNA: TGTGCCAGCAGCTTGGACGGGACCTCCTACGAGCAGTACTTC

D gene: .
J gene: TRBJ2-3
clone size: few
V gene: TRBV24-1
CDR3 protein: CATSDAGQGDTQYF
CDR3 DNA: TGTGCCACCAGTGATGCCGGGCAGGGGGATACGCAGTATTTT

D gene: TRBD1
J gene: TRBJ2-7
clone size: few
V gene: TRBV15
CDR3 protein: CATSRDYPGQADEQYF
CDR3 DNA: TGTGCCACCAGCAGGGACTATCCGGGACAGGCCGACGAGCAGTATTTC

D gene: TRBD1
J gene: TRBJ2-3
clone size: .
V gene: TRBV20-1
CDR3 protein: CSAREGTGLSSTQYF
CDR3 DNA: TGCAGTGCTAGAGAAGGGACAGGACTTTCGAGTACGCAGTATTTT

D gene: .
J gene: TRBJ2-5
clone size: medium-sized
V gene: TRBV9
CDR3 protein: CASSVGNGGGQETQYF
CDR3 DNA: TGTGCCAGCAGCGTAGGGAACGGGGGCGGCCAAGAGACCCAGTACTTC

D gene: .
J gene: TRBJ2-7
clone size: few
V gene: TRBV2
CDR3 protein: CASNAPQDGSYEQYF
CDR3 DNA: TGTGCCAGCAACGCCCCACAGGACGGTTCCTACGAGCAGTACTTC

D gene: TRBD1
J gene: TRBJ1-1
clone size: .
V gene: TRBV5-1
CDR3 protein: CASSGLGGDSTEAFF
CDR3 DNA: TGCGCCAGCAGCGGACTCGGGGGGGACAGCACTGAAGCTTTCTTT

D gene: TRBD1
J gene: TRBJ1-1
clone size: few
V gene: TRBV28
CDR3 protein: CASSLWGQGEFWYTEAFF
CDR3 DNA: TGTGCCAGCAGTTTATGGGGACAGGGTGAGTTTTGGTACACTGAAGCTTTCTTT

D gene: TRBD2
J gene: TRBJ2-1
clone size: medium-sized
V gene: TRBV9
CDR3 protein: CASSAIAGGDEQFF
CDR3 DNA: TGTGCCAGCAGCGCAATAGCGGGAGGTGATGAGCAGTTCTTC

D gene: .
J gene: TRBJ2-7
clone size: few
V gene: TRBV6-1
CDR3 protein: CASSGTKYEQYF
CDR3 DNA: TGTGCCAGCAGTGGCACCAAGTACGAGCAGTACTTC

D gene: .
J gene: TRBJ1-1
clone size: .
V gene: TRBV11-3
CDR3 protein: CASSFNGRTEAFF
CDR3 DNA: TGTGCCAGCAGCTTTAATGGGCGGACTGAAGCTTTCTTT

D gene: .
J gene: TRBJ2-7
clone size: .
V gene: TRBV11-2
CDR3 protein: CANSPGTTHEQYF
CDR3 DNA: TGTGCCAACAGCCCCGGGACAACCCACGAGCAGTACTTC

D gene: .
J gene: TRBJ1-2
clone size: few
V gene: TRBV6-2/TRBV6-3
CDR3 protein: CASSPPSGLRGGNYGYTF
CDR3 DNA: TGTGCCAGCAGTCCCCCTAGCGGACTCAGGGGAGGAAACTATGGCTACACCTTC

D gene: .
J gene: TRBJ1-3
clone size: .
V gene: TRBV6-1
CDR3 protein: CAWWKDRNSGDTIYF
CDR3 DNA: TGTGCGTGGTGGAAAGACCGCAACTCTGGAGACACCATATATTTT

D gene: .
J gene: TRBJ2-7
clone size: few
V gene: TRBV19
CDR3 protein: CASSIPGQWDEQYF
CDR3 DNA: TGTGCCAGTAGTATCCCGGGCCAGTGGGACGAGCAGTACTTC

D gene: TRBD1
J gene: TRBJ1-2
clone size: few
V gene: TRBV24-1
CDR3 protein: CATSDATGTGYGYTF
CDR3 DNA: TGTGCCACCAGTGACGCAACCGGGACAGGCTATGGCTACACCTTC

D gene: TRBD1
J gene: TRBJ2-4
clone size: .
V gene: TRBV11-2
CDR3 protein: CASSSLRGQGERNIQYF
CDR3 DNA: TGTGCCAGCAGCTCACTCCGGGGACAGGGGGAAAGAAACATTCAGTACTTC

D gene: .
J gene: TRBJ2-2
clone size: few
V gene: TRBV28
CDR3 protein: CASSFGGQSSRELFF
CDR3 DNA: TGTGCCAGCAGTTTTGGAGGACAGTCCTCAAGGGAGCTGTTTTTT

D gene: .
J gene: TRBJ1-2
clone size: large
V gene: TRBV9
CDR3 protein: CASSVGSEAYGYTF
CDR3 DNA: TGTGCCAGCAGCGTAGGCTCTGAGGCCTATGGCTACACCTTC

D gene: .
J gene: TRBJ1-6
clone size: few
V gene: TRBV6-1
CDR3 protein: CASRKEGNSPLHF
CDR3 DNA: TGTGCCAGCAGGAAAGAGGGGAATTCACCCCTCCACTTT

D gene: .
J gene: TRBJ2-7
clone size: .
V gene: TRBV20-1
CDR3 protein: CSAPGTDNYEQYF
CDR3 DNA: TGCAGTGCCCCAGGGACGGACAACTACGAGCAGTACTTC

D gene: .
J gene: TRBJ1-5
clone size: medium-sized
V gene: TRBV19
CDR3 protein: CASSIRDQPQHF
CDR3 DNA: TGTGCCAGTAGTATCCGGGACCAGCCCCAGCATTTT

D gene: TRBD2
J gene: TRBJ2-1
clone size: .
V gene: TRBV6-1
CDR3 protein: CASSRLAGTYNEQFF
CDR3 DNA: TGTGCCAGCAGTCGACTAGCGGGGACCTACAATGAGCAGTTCTTC

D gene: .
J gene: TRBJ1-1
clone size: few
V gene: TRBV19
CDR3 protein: CASSIDLSGAEAFF
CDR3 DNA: TGTGCCAGTAGTATAGATCTATCAGGGGCTGAAGCTTTCTTT

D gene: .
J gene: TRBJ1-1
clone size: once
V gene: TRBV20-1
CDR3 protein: CSAPGRNADTEAFF
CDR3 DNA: TGCAGTGCCCCGGGACGGAACGCGGACACTGAAGCTTTCTTT

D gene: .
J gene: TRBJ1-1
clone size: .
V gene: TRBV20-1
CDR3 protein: CSARGIRGRTEAFF
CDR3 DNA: TGCAGTGCTAGAGGGATCAGGGGAAGGACTGAAGCTTTCTTT

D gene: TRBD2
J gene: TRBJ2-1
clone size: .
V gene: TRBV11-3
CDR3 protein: CASRGLADHNEQFF
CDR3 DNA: TGTGCCAGCAGGGGACTAGCGGATCACAATGAGCAGTTCTTC

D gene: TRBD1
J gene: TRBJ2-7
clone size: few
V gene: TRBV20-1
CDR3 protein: CSARLGQGAYEQYF
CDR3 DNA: TGCAGTGCTAGACTAGGACAGGGGGCCTACGAGCAGTACTTC

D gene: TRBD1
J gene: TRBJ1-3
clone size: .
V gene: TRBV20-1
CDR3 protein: CSALGQGVGNTIYF
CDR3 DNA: TGCAGTGCCTTAGGACAGGGGGTCGGAAACACCATATATTTT

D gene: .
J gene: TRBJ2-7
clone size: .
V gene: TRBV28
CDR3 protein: CASRADLRGEQYF
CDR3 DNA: TGTGCCAGCAGAGCGGATCTCCGGGGAGAGCAGTACTTC

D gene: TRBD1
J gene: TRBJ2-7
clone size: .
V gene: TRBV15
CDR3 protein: CATSRYVQGGEQYF
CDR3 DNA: TGTGCCACCAGCAGATACGTACAGGGGGGCGAGCAGTACTTC

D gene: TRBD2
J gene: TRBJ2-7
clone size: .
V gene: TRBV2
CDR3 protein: CASSAGGGFPREQYF
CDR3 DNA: TGTGCCAGCAGTGCGGGGGGTGGCTTCCCACGCGAGCAGTACTTC

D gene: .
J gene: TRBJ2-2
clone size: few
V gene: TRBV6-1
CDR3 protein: CASSDSPGELFF
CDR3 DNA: TGTGCCAGCAGTGACAGTCCCGGGGAGCTGTTTTTT

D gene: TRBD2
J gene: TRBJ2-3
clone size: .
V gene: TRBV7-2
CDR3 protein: CASILAGVRTDTQYF
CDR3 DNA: TGTGCCAGCATCTTAGCGGGAGTTCGTACAGATACGCAGTATTTT

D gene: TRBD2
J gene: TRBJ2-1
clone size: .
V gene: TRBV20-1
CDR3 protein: CSAIGTSRTYNEQFF
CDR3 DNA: TGCAGTGCCATCGGGACTAGCCGGACGTACAATGAGCAGTTCTTC

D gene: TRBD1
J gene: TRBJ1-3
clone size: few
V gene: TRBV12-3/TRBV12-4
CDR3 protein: CASSLGTGVGNTIYF
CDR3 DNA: TGTGCCAGCAGTTTAGGGACAGGGGTTGGAAACACCATATATTTT

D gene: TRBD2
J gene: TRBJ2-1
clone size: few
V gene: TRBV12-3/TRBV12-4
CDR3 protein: CASSFQRETNEQFF
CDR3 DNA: TGTGCCAGCAGTTTTCAGCGGGAGACGAATGAGCAGTTCTTC

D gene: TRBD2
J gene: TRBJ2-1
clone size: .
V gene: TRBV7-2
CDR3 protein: CASSLRLAAYNEQFF
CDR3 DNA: TGTGCCAGCAGCTTGCGACTAGCGGCCTACAATGAGCAGTTCTTC

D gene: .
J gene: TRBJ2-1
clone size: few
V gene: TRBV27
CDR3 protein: CASSLDPYNEQFF
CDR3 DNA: TGTGCCAGCAGTTTAGACCCATACAATGAGCAGTTCTTC

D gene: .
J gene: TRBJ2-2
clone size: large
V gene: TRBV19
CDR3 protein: CASSMGGVATNTGELFF
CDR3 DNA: TGTGCCAGTAGTATGGGCGGAGTTGCTACGAACACCGGGGAGCTGTTTTTT

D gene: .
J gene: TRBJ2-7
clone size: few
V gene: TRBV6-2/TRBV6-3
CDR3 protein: CASTPADRFYEQHF
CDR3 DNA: TGTGCCAGCACCCCCGCCGACCGATTCTACGAGCAGCACTTC

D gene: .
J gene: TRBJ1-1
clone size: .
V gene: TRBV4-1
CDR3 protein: CASSQDPGSAEAFF
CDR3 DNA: TGCGCCAGCAGCCAAGATCCGGGTAGCGCTGAAGCTTTCTTT

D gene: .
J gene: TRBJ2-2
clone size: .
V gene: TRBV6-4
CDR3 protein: CATRSNLGTGELFF
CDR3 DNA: TGTGCCACCAGATCCAACCTAGGCACCGGGGAGCTGTTTTTT

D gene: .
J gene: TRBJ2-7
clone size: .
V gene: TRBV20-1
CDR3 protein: CSATRDTNEQYF
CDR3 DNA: TGCAGTGCGACCCGGGACACCAACGAGCAGTACTTC

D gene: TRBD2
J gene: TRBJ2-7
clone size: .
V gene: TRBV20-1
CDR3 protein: CSAIPRTSGLYEQYF
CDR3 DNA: TGCAGTGCTATCCCCCGGACTAGCGGTCTCTACGAGCAGTACTTC

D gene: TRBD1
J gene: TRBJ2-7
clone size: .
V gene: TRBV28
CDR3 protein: CASRGQGGRSYEQYF
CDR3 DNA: TGTGCCAGCAGGGGACAGGGCGGCCGATCCTACGAGCAGTACTTC